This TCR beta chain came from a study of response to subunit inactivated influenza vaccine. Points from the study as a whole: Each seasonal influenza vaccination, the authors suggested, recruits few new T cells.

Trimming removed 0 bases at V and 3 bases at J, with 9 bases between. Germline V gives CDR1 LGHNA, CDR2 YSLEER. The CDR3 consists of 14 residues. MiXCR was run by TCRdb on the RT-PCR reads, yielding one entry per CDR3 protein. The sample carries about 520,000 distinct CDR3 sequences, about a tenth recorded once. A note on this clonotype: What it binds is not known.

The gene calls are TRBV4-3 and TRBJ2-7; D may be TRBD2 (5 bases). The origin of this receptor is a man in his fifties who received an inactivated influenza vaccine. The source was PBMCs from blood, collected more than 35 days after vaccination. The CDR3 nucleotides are TGCGCCAGCAGCCAAGATCACGGGATCTACGAGCAGTACTTC. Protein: CASSQDHGIYEQYF.